These T cell receptor beta chains were read from a single sample in a study of blood T cell repertoires in COVID-19. Here immunoSEQ multiplex PCR was the method, and the copy in TCRdb shows in-frame clones only, minus some. Counted here are around 200,000 clones, about 88% occurring once; the ten biggest clones make up roughly 2.8%. The source material was PBMCs or T cells enriched from blood (not recorded which). All receptors derive from a woman in her 30s who had recovered from COVID-19. Both conserved end residues are part of each CDR3. A D gene is named only where the DNA matches it firmly. Rows give clone size only sometimes, using once, few, many, or a class for an expanded clone.

j_gene: TRBJ2-2; d_gene: .; abundance: .; v_gene: TRBV2; CDR3aa: CASSARVTGELFF; CDR3nt: TGTGCCAGCAGTGCCAGGGTGACCGGGGAGCTGTTTTTT
j_gene: TRBJ2-1; d_gene: .; abundance: .; v_gene: TRBV15; CDR3aa: CATSRQVSNEQFF; CDR3nt: TGTGCCACCAGCAGACAGGTCTCCAATGAGCAGTTCTTC
j_gene: TRBJ1-5; d_gene: .; abundance: .; v_gene: TRBV29-1; CDR3aa: CSVATGYDQPQHF; CDR3nt: TGCAGCGTAGCTACAGGGTACGATCAGCCCCAGCATTTT
j_gene: TRBJ1-2; d_gene: .; abundance: once; v_gene: TRBV6-5; CDR3aa: CASSRERAGAGYTF; CDR3nt: TGTGCCAGCAGCAGAGAACGGGCAGGGGCCGGCTACACCTTC
j_gene: TRBJ2-3; d_gene: .; abundance: .; v_gene: TRBV5-1; CDR3aa: CASSAGWPSTDTQYF; CDR3nt: TGCGCCAGCAGCGCCGGGTGGCCTAGCACAGATACGCAGTATTTT
j_gene: TRBJ1-3; d_gene: .; abundance: .; v_gene: TRBV5-6; CDR3aa: CASSTLTGTGNTIYF; CDR3nt: TGTGCCAGCAGCACCCTCACAGGGACTGGAAACACCATATATTTT
j_gene: TRBJ2-4; d_gene: .; abundance: .; v_gene: TRBV19; CDR3aa: CASTDRKLAKNIQYF; CDR3nt: TGTGCCAGTACCGACAGAAAACTAGCCAAAAACATTCAGTACTTC
j_gene: TRBJ2-7; d_gene: .; abundance: .; v_gene: TRBV3-1/TRBV3-2; CDR3aa: CASSQGGGAGYEQYF; CDR3nt: TGTGCCAGCAGCCAAGGTGGGGGGGCAGGGTACGAGCAGTACTTC
j_gene: TRBJ1-3; d_gene: .; abundance: .; v_gene: TRBV7-8; CDR3aa: CASSLGSGGLNTIYF; CDR3nt: TGTGCCAGCAGCTTAGGATCAGGAGGATTAAACACCATATATTTT
j_gene: TRBJ1-1; d_gene: .; abundance: .; v_gene: TRBV2; CDR3aa: CASSEWPNTEAFF; CDR3nt: TGTGCCAGCAGTGAGTGGCCGAACACTGAAGCTTTCTTT
j_gene: TRBJ1-6; d_gene: TRBD1; abundance: .; v_gene: TRBV6-5; CDR3aa: CASSYGTGYSNSPLHF; CDR3nt: TGTGCCAGCAGTTACGGGACAGGGTACTCCAATTCACCCCTCCACTTT
j_gene: TRBJ1-4; d_gene: TRBD1; abundance: .; v_gene: TRBV5-1; CDR3aa: CASSLNGQGGEKLFF; CDR3nt: TGCGCCAGCAGCTTGAACGGACAGGGTGGAGAAAAACTGTTTTTT
j_gene: TRBJ1-3; d_gene: TRBD1; abundance: .; v_gene: TRBV3-1/TRBV3-2; CDR3aa: CASSDRGTPRAPGNTIYF; CDR3nt: TGTGCCAGCAGTGACAGGGGCACTCCAAGGGCCCCTGGAAACACCATATATTTT
j_gene: TRBJ2-5; d_gene: .; abundance: .; v_gene: TRBV9; CDR3aa: CASSPGVRETQYF; CDR3nt: TGTGCCAGCAGCCCGGGTGTAAGGGAGACCCAGTACTTC
j_gene: TRBJ1-6; d_gene: .; abundance: .; v_gene: TRBV5-1; CDR3aa: CASSSGEGGYNSPLHF; CDR3nt: TGCGCCAGCAGTAGTGGAGAAGGGGGCTATAATTCACCCCTCCACTTT
j_gene: TRBJ2-3; d_gene: .; abundance: .; v_gene: TRBV3-1/TRBV3-2; CDR3aa: CASSQYEVRSDTQYF; CDR3nt: TGTGCCAGCAGCCAATACGAGGTGAGGTCAGATACGCAGTATTTT
j_gene: TRBJ1-2; d_gene: .; abundance: .; v_gene: TRBV7-2; CDR3aa: CASSLSRSGYTF; CDR3nt: TGTGCCAGCAGCTTAAGTAGGAGTGGCTACACCTTC
j_gene: TRBJ1-2; d_gene: TRBD1; abundance: .; v_gene: TRBV7-3; CDR3aa: CASSPTGDYGYTF; CDR3nt: TGTGCCAGCAGCCCCACAGGGGACTATGGCTACACCTTC
j_gene: TRBJ2-7; d_gene: .; abundance: .; v_gene: TRBV7-8; CDR3aa: CASSTPLEPYEQYF; CDR3nt: TGTGCCAGCAGCACCCCACTAGAACCCTACGAGCAGTACTTC
j_gene: TRBJ1-3; d_gene: .; abundance: .; v_gene: TRBV6-5; CDR3aa: CASSYSGLSSGNTIYF; CDR3nt: TGTGCCAGCAGTTACTCGGGACTGAGCTCTGGAAACACCATATATTTT
j_gene: TRBJ1-2; d_gene: .; abundance: .; v_gene: TRBV27; CDR3aa: CASRFNRVGYGYTF; CDR3nt: TGTGCCAGCAGATTCAACAGGGTGGGCTATGGCTACACCTTC
j_gene: TRBJ2-5; d_gene: .; abundance: .; v_gene: TRBV24-1; CDR3aa: CATSEAGAGLETQYF; CDR3nt: TGTGCCACCAGTGAGGCGGGGGCAGGGTTAGAGACCCAGTACTTC
j_gene: TRBJ2-1; d_gene: TRBD1; abundance: .; v_gene: TRBV5-1; CDR3aa: CASSPRDRGYRNEQFF; CDR3nt: TGCGCCAGCAGCCCCAGGGACAGGGGATACCGGAATGAGCAGTTCTTC
j_gene: TRBJ1-2; d_gene: TRBD1; abundance: .; v_gene: TRBV5-1; CDR3aa: CASSLELGQGFGYTF; CDR3nt: TGCGCCAGCAGCTTGGAACTTGGACAGGGGTTTGGCTACACCTTC
j_gene: TRBJ2-7; d_gene: .; abundance: .; v_gene: TRBV7-2; CDR3aa: CASSYVLRDREQYF; CDR3nt: TGTGCCAGCAGCTACGTCCTGCGGGACCGCGAGCAGTACTTC
j_gene: TRBJ2-2; d_gene: .; abundance: .; v_gene: TRBV5-1; CDR3aa: CASSLEGVNTGELFF; CDR3nt: TGCGCCAGCAGCTTGGAGGGAGTGAACACCGGGGAGCTGTTTTTT
j_gene: TRBJ2-1; d_gene: .; abundance: .; v_gene: TRBV7-9; CDR3aa: CASSLVGLAYNEQFF; CDR3nt: TGTGCCAGCAGCTTAGTGGGCCTAGCTTACAATGAGCAGTTCTTC
j_gene: TRBJ2-6; d_gene: TRBD1; abundance: .; v_gene: TRBV2; CDR3aa: CASSGRTGGQSGANVLTF; CDR3nt: TGTGCCAGCAGTGGTCGGACAGGGGGACAATCTGGGGCCAACGTCCTGACTTTC
j_gene: TRBJ1-6; d_gene: TRBD1; abundance: .; v_gene: TRBV6-2/TRBV6-3; CDR3aa: CASSTGQSYSPLHF; CDR3nt: TGTGCCAGCAGTACGGGACAGAGCTATTCACCCCTCCACTTT
j_gene: TRBJ2-3; d_gene: TRBD2; abundance: .; v_gene: TRBV29-1; CDR3aa: CSVPGTSGNTDTQYF; CDR3nt: TGCAGCGTTCCAGGGACTAGCGGAAACACAGATACGCAGTATTTT
j_gene: TRBJ2-3; d_gene: TRBD2; abundance: .; v_gene: TRBV19; CDR3aa: CASSDTGLAADTQYF; CDR3nt: TGTGCCAGTAGTGATACAGGACTAGCGGCAGATACGCAGTATTTT
j_gene: TRBJ1-4; d_gene: .; abundance: .; v_gene: TRBV29-1; CDR3aa: CSVTVVGNEKLFF; CDR3nt: TGCAGCGTTACGGTCGTCGGGAATGAAAAACTGTTTTTT
j_gene: TRBJ1-2; d_gene: TRBD1; abundance: .; v_gene: TRBV7-8; CDR3aa: CASSYSETGRYGYTF; CDR3nt: TGTGCCAGCAGCTATTCGGAGACAGGGAGATATGGCTACACCTTC